This TCR beta chain derives from a study of vaccination and CD4 T cells after COVID-19. This clonotype was picked up a small number of times. Its specificity is not known. Documented treatment: roughly 10-day PBMC culture with coronavirus spike peptide pools or control peptides (ViraFEST assay). Before TCRs were sequenced, ViraFEST expanded antigen-specific T cells with peptide pools. The Oncomine TCR Beta short-read assay generated sequence data from the DNA of cultured CD4+ T cells. MiXCR, run by TCRdb on the PCR reads, gives a single entry per CDR3 protein. Of 15,000 to 20,000 distinct CDR3 sequences in the sample, 40% to 55% were seen once. V was trimmed by 3 bases and J by 3 bases, leaving 8 bases between them. The CDR3 spans 13 residues. Germline V CDR1 and CDR2: MNHEY, SMNVEV (reference sequence).

This clonotype was obtained from a human donor who received a COVID-19 vaccine. The specimen comprised CD4+ T cells from blood, cultured in vitro, sampled before SARS-CoV-2 vaccination. The rearrangement links TRBV27 to TRBJ1-1; D is possibly TRBD1 (6 bases). CDR3 in DNA: TGTGCCAGCAGTTTCAGGGGTTACACTGAAGCTTTCTTT. Translated: CASSFRGYTEAFF.